The entry that follows covers one TCR beta chain sequence. Its matching antigen is unknown. Assay: immunoSEQ multiplex PCR; the TCRdb copy retains only in-frame clones and omits some. The profile shows 99,000 or so clones, 92% of them singletons. This sample is drawn from a study of graft-versus-host responses after intestinal transplantation. Study details: Tacrolimus plus steroids were given to all recipients for two to three years, preceded by anti-thymocyte globulin induction.

Notes on the study in general: Circulating GvH clone levels at their peak were associated with HvG declines (early post-transplant).

The CDR3 extends over 14 amino acids. V dropped 10 bases and J dropped 0 bases, with 12 bases sitting between them. Per germline, CDR1 MDHEN and CDR2 SYDVKM. The specimen was unstimulated CD8+ T cells sorted from spleen or lymph node cells, collected before transplant. The chain carries TRBV28 and TRBJ1-4, with D hard to call. This TCR derives from a human donor who was the organ donor for an intestinal transplant. CDR3 in DNA: TGTGCCACCCTACCGTCCCCAACTAATGAAAAACTGTTTTTT. Its protein is CATLPSPTNEKLFF.